The TCR beta chain under discussion was sequenced for a study of blood T cells in healthy people across ages. Regarding the study as a whole: More naive CD4+ cells and higher diversity were found in long-lived than in aged donors.

After removal of 4 bases from V and 7 bases from J, the junction contained 13 bases not matched to a gene. The germline V gene has CDR1 SQVTM and CDR2 ANQGSEA. This CDR3 is 15 amino acids long. Alongside a J-beta primer mix, a sample-barcoded 5' primer served in a second PCR lasting about 7 to 12 cycles. All cDNA molecules were each tagged by a template-switch adaptor with 12 random nucleotides. TCRdb reanalysed the 5' RACE reads using MiXCR and keeps one entry per CDR3 protein. The data hold around 750,000 distinct CDR3 sequences, with approximately 55% observed a single time. Points on this clonotype: No antigen is known for it.

The receptor was isolated from an elderly man in good health. The specimen was blood. The chain combines TRBV29-1 with TRBJ1-1; 9 nucleotides match TRBD1. In DNA, the CDR3 is TGCAGCGTTGTGCCCCCATCGACAGGGGGTGTTGAAGCTTTCTTT. It translates to CSVVPPSTGGVEAFF.